This is a list of T cell receptor beta chains from one sample in a study of beta chain features in type 1 diabetes. The data were produced by immunoSEQ multiplex PCR, yet TCRdb's version contains in-frame clones alone and is incomplete. The sample records tens of thousands of clones, 25% to 35% being singletons. The material sequenced was stem cell memory CD4+ T cells from blood. The receptors here all came from a woman aged 18-29 years in good health. Both conserved end residues are part of each CDR3. D genes are given only for firm matches. Not every row has a clone size; where given, it reads once, few, many or a size class.

>TRBJ1-3|TRBD1|TRBV30|NA
CAWRGQGTGNTIYF
TGTGCCTGGAGGGGACAGGGAACTGGAAACACCATATATTTT
>TRBJ2-3|TRBD2|TRBV7-2|NA
CASSLWSGGTDTQYF
TGTGCCAGCAGCTTATGGAGCGGGGGCACAGATACGCAGTATTTT
>TRBJ1-1|NA|TRBV7-2|NA
CASSSVTGLEAFF
TGTGCCAGCAGCTCCGTCACAGGGCTTGAAGCTTTCTTT
>TRBJ2-3|NA|TRBV11-1|NA
CASSSPAGWGTDTQYF
TGTGCCAGCAGCTCCCCTGCGGGATGGGGCACAGATACGCAGTATTTT
>TRBJ1-1|TRBD1|TRBV6-5|NA
CASTRTGGLTEAFF
TGTGCCAGCACACGGACAGGGGGCCTCACTGAAGCTTTCTTT
>TRBJ2-7|TRBD2|TRBV2|NA
CASSGAGEGYEQYF
TGTGCCAGCAGTGGGGCGGGAGAAGGATACGAGCAGTACTTC
>TRBJ2-5|TRBD1|TRBV19|NA
CASSRGGQTVETQYF
TGTGCCAGTAGTAGAGGGGGCCAAACTGTTGAGACCCAGTACTTC
>TRBJ2-3|NA|TRBV30|few
CAGGEDTDTQYF
TGTGCCGGTGGAGAGGACACAGATACGCAGTATTTT
>TRBJ2-2|NA|TRBV10-3|NA
CAISGPPGHSTGELFF
TGTGCCATCAGTGGCCCCCCGGGACACTCCACCGGGGAGCTGTTTTTT
>TRBJ1-2|TRBD1|TRBV7-2|few
CASSRYKETGYGYTF
TGTGCCAGCAGCCGTTACAAGGAGACAGGGTATGGCTACACCTTC
>TRBJ1-2|TRBD1|TRBV5-1|once
CASSLTTGGDGYTF
TGCGCCAGCAGCTTGACGACAGGGGGTGATGGCTACACCTTC
>TRBJ2-6|NA|TRBV5-1|few
CASSRAGGEANVLTF
TGCGCCAGCAGCCGGGCGGGTGGGGAGGCCAACGTCCTGACTTTC
>TRBJ2-1|NA|TRBV5-1|few
CASRERGSNEQFF
TGCGCCAGCAGGGAGAGGGGGAGCAATGAGCAGTTCTTC
>TRBJ1-1|NA|TRBV9|NA
CASSVYGGGGTEAFF
TGTGCCAGCAGCGTGTACGGCGGGGGTGGAACTGAAGCTTTCTTT
>TRBJ1-4|NA|TRBV7-9|few
CASSTHRERGNEKLFF
TGTGCCAGCAGCACCCACAGGGAAAGGGGGAATGAAAAACTGTTTTTT
>TRBJ2-1|TRBD1|TRBV5-1|NA
CASSPGDSWRGEQFF
TGCGCCAGCAGCCCCGGGGACAGCTGGCGAGGGGAGCAGTTCTTC
>TRBJ2-3|NA|TRBV5-1|NA
CASSLNTGSRTDTQYF
TGCGCCAGCAGCTTAAATACAGGGTCCCGCACAGATACGCAGTATTTT
>TRBJ1-5|NA|TRBV5-5|few
CASSRQDDQPQHF
TGTGCCAGCAGCCGACAGGATGACCAGCCCCAGCATTTT
>TRBJ2-1|TRBD2|TRBV9|NA
CASRAGGYNEQFF
TGTGCCAGCCGAGCGGGAGGTTACAATGAGCAGTTCTTC
>TRBJ2-7|NA|TRBV2|NA
CASRGDGNYEQYF
TGTGCCAGCAGGGGCGACGGCAACTACGAGCAGTACTTC